This T cell receptor (beta chain) appears in the sequencing data of a study of T cell responses to AZD1222 COVID-19 vaccine. Across the study: Both about-4-week and about-12-week second-dose recipients were combined.

V was trimmed by 2 bases and J by 0 bases, leaving 11 bases between them. The germline CDR1 and CDR2 sequences are MNHNY and SVGAGI (reference sequence). The CDR3 sequence is 15 residues long. Note on this clone: What it binds is not known.

The data were produced by immunoSEQ multiplex PCR, yet TCRdb's version contains in-frame clones alone and is incomplete. This sample carries about 150,000 clones, over 75% of them seen once, and the ten largest clones take 1.4%. Notes on the study in general: In a largely white British group with more females than males, clonal diversity was possibly underestimated. Researchers took repertoire samples only after the peak T cell response had come. The study identified only five or six AZD1222 recipients as seropositive at baseline.

The origin of this receptor is an adult in good health. V is TRBV6-6 and J is TRBJ2-7, with D possibly matching TRBD1 (6 bases). Sequenced here: peripheral blood, sampled on day 0 of AZD1222 vaccination. The CDR3, as DNA: TGTGCCAGCAGTTACAACAGGGCCGCCTCCTACGAGCAGTACTTC. Translation: CASSYNRAASYEQYF.